This TCR beta chain was captured in a study of blood T cell repertoires in COVID-19 (dated by TCRdb to the early 2020s). Regarding the study in general: Samples covering the acute and convalescent phases of COVID-19 were provided by collaborators in the United States, Italy and Spain. The prospective study material was composed of cDNA or gDNA derived from T cells, B-cell-depleted T cells, or PBMCs. The dataset comprised deeply sampled blood TCRbeta repertoires from subjects exposed to, actively infected with, or recovered from COVID-19. A freely available public database, intended as a resource for researchers studying the immune response to SARS-CoV-2, is where the repertoires were released. The samples were drawn from the first 160 participants of the ongoing ImmuneRACE study and from under 1,500 subjects provided by 6 global collaborators. Sample metadata almost always included a de-identified subject ID, COVID-19 status, age in years and sex. Where HLA class I and class II types were available, the types were taken from metadata supplied by the sample provider, not from assay-based typing. Results and caveats for the whole study, not just this receptor: The amount of clinical and demographic metadata varied by source and participant and was provided uncurated.

At one collaborating source in Seattle, patients were enrolled during active infection and were followed longitudinally through the course of disease. Each collaborating institution followed its own protocols to collect whole blood in K2EDTA tubes. For TCRbeta analysis, collaborator samples were shipped as frozen whole blood, as isolated PBMCs, or as DNA extracted from either sample type. TCRbeta CDR3 regions were amplified from genomic DNA by means of the immunoSEQ Assay, a bias-controlled multiplex PCR. The original pipeline was this. Within the assay, amplification of reference gene primers was used to estimate how many nucleated cells each sample contained. To quantify the absolute abundance of each unique TCRbeta CDR3 rearrangement, sequence reads were collapsed and filtered. For each sample, productive Simpson clonality was calculated as the square root of Simpson's diversity index across productive rearrangements. Here the immuneACCESS table is served through TCRdb, limited to in-frame sequences with V and J called. Missing clones are a known gap in these copies; in checked studies unresolved V genes cover under half, and the rest lacks a known reason. V, J and clone size were drawn from that table, and D and trimming were deduced from the DNA. Across this sample there are around 37,000 clones, with approximately 74% seen only once. The ten most abundant clones make up more than 9% of the sample.

There are 13 amino acids in the CDR3, from cysteine to phenylalanine inclusive. Only CDR3 DNA is held: 39 bases, read in frame from base 1. Trimming at the junction amounts to 5 bases on V and 3 bases on J, and the germline ends lie 11 bases apart. As regards this clone: Its antigen target is currently unknown. Base quality data are lacking; no much larger clone is found one base away.

Here the chain combines TRBV12-3 or TRBV12-4 and TRBJ2-7, with no confidently assigned D gene. The specimen sequenced was peripheral blood. The clonotype originates from a man aged 65-85 years with COVID-19, enrolled during active disease. The bases are TGTGCCAGCAGTCTGGGTCGGAGCTACGAGCAGTACTTC. Its protein product is CASSLGRSYEQYF.